This is a list of T cell receptor beta chains from one sample in a study of OX40 agonist ivuxolimab in advanced cancers. Profiling relied on immunoSEQ multiplex PCR, and the TCRdb table lists in-frame clones only, not all of them. The data contain about 50,000 clones, approximately 89% of them singletons. The sequencing used CD4+ or CD8+ T cells sorted from blood, collected in a trial of the OX40 agonist ivuxolimab. The receptors were sampled from an adult with an advanced solid tumor such as melanoma, head and neck, liver or kidney cancer. Each CDR3 is given with its conserved first and last residue. Fields, in order: CDR3 DNA, CDR3 protein, D gene, J gene, V gene, clone size. D genes are given only for firm matches. Size is stated for part of the rows, as once, few or many counts, or as a class when the clone is expanded.

CDR3 DNA: TGCGCCAGCAGCCCTTTGGATAGGGGACAAGAGACCCAGTACTTC; CDR3 protein: CASSPLDRGQETQYF; D gene: NA; J gene: TRBJ2-5; V gene: TRBV4-1; clone size: NA
CDR3 DNA: TGTGCCAAGAATCTCAGGGTGGCCGGTATGAACACTGAAGCTTTCTTT; CDR3 protein: CAKNLRVAGMNTEAFF; D gene: NA; J gene: TRBJ1-1; V gene: TRBV5-3; clone size: NA
CDR3 DNA: TGTGCCTGGAGTCCCCCCCGGGGCCTGGGCGATGAGCAGTTCTTC; CDR3 protein: CAWSPPRGLGDEQFF; D gene: NA; J gene: TRBJ2-1; V gene: TRBV30; clone size: NA
CDR3 DNA: TGTGCCAGCAGCCTCTTCCATGGGGGGCTGTCCTACAATGAGCAGTTCTTC; CDR3 protein: CASSLFHGGLSYNEQFF; D gene: NA; J gene: TRBJ2-1; V gene: TRBV9; clone size: NA
CDR3 DNA: TGTGCCAGCAGACTAGCGGGGGCATACAATGAGCAGTTCTTC; CDR3 protein: CASRLAGAYNEQFF; D gene: TRBD2; J gene: TRBJ2-1; V gene: TRBV6-5; clone size: NA
CDR3 DNA: TGTGCCAGTGCTAAGCGGGAGAGAAGCACCGGGGAGCTGTTTTTT; CDR3 protein: CASAKRERSTGELFF; D gene: TRBD2; J gene: TRBJ2-2; V gene: TRBV19; clone size: NA
CDR3 DNA: TGTGCCAGCCTTGAATCGCCATACACAGATACGCAGTATTTT; CDR3 protein: CASLESPYTDTQYF; D gene: NA; J gene: TRBJ2-3; V gene: TRBV13; clone size: NA
CDR3 DNA: TGTGCCAGCAGCTTAGATTGGACAGTGGAGAACACTGAAGCTTTCTTT; CDR3 protein: CASSLDWTVENTEAFF; D gene: NA; J gene: TRBJ1-1; V gene: TRBV7-9; clone size: NA
CDR3 DNA: TGTGCCTGGAGTGTTGACAGCTACGAGCAGTACTTC; CDR3 protein: CAWSVDSYEQYF; D gene: NA; J gene: TRBJ2-7; V gene: TRBV30; clone size: NA
CDR3 DNA: TGTGCCAGTAGTACGTCCGGGACAGAACTTGAAAAACTGTTTTTT; CDR3 protein: CASSTSGTELEKLFF; D gene: TRBD1; J gene: TRBJ1-4; V gene: TRBV19; clone size: NA
CDR3 DNA: TGTGCCAGCAGCTCCTTCGGGACTAGCGGGGAGAAGAACGCTGATACGCAGTATTTT; CDR3 protein: CASSSFGTSGEKNADTQYF; D gene: TRBD2; J gene: TRBJ2-3; V gene: TRBV13; clone size: NA
CDR3 DNA: TGTGCCAGCAGCGCGGGACTGTCCTACGAGCAGTACTTC; CDR3 protein: CASSAGLSYEQYF; D gene: NA; J gene: TRBJ2-7; V gene: TRBV9; clone size: NA
CDR3 DNA: TGTGCCAGCAGCACGCCGGGACAGTCGAACACCGGGGAGCTGTTTTTT; CDR3 protein: CASSTPGQSNTGELFF; D gene: TRBD1; J gene: TRBJ2-2; V gene: TRBV7-6; clone size: NA
CDR3 DNA: TGTGCCAGCAGCTTCACTAGCGGACTCACCGGGGAGCTGTTTTTT; CDR3 protein: CASSFTSGLTGELFF; D gene: TRBD2; J gene: TRBJ2-2; V gene: TRBV7-9; clone size: NA
CDR3 DNA: TGTGCCAGCAGCACCCCGCCGACGCAGTATTTT; CDR3 protein: CASSTPPTQYF; D gene: NA; J gene: TRBJ2-3; V gene: TRBV7-9; clone size: NA
CDR3 DNA: TGTGCCAGCAGCTCTTTAACCGAGCAGTACTTC; CDR3 protein: CASSSLTEQYF; D gene: NA; J gene: TRBJ2-7; V gene: TRBV11-3; clone size: NA
CDR3 DNA: TGCGCCAGCAGCTTGCCGGACCTACTAACACCACTAGCGGGAGAGACCTACGAGCAGTACTTC; CDR3 protein: CASSLPDLLTPLAGETYEQYF; D gene: TRBD2; J gene: TRBJ2-7; V gene: TRBV5-1; clone size: NA
CDR3 DNA: TGTGCCAGCAGTGACGGGACTAGCCTGGGCATGGATGAGCAGTTCTTC; CDR3 protein: CASSDGTSLGMDEQFF; D gene: TRBD2; J gene: TRBJ2-1; V gene: TRBV2; clone size: once
CDR3 DNA: TGTGCCAGCAGTCTCTCACCAGCCGGTGGCTACACCTTC; CDR3 protein: CASSLSPAGGYTF; D gene: NA; J gene: TRBJ1-2; V gene: TRBV28; clone size: NA
CDR3 DNA: TGTGCCAGCAGTTCGCCACCGAGCCTGGTCTATGGCTACACCTTC; CDR3 protein: CASSSPPSLVYGYTF; D gene: NA; J gene: TRBJ1-2; V gene: TRBV6-5; clone size: NA
CDR3 DNA: TGTGCCAGCAGCTTAATTGGGGTAGCGGGGGATCTCACAGATACGCAGTATTTT; CDR3 protein: CASSLIGVAGDLTDTQYF; D gene: TRBD2; J gene: TRBJ2-3; V gene: TRBV7-3; clone size: NA
CDR3 DNA: TGTGCCAGCAGTGACCTACAGGAAGGTGAGCAGTTCTTC; CDR3 protein: CASSDLQEGEQFF; D gene: NA; J gene: TRBJ2-1; V gene: TRBV6-4; clone size: NA